A selection of T cell receptor beta chains follows, all from one sample in a study of blood T cells in healthy people across ages. TCRdb re-called the 5' RACE reads through MiXCR, storing one row per CDR3 protein. This sample has 1.4 million to 1.5 million distinct CDR3 sequences, with approximately 38% found just once. The material sequenced was blood. The receptor source for this set is a woman between 18 and 30 years old in good health. Both conserved end residues are part of each CDR3. Each record gives: D gene, clone size, V gene, J gene, CDR3 DNA, CDR3 protein. D genes are given only for firm matches. A clone size is listed for some rows: how often the clone was seen (once, few, many), or a class if it is expanded.

>.|.|TRBV10-1|TRBJ2-3
TGCGCCAGCAGCTCGACACCACAATACCTGTATTTT
CASSSTPQYLYF
>.|few|TRBV27|TRBJ2-5
TGTGCCAGCAGTTCATATGAAGAGACCCAGTACTTC
CASSSYEETQYF
>.|.|TRBV20-1|TRBJ1-1
TGCAGTGCTAGAAACAGAGACACTGAAGCTTTCTTT
CSARNRDTEAFF
>.|.|TRBV3-1|TRBJ2-7
TGTGCCAGCAGCCAAGATAGTGTCAGGAACAACTACGAGCAGTACTTC
CASSQDSVRNNYEQYF
>.|.|TRBV20-1|TRBJ2-5
TGCAGTGCTTGGGGAGAGGGCAAAGAAGAGACCCAGTACTTC
CSAWGEGKEETQYF
>TRBD2|.|TRBV5-4|TRBJ2-7
TGTGCCAGCAGCTTAGGTGGTGTGATAGCGGGAGGCGAGCAGTACTTC
CASSLGGVIAGGEQYF
>TRBD1|few|TRBV14|TRBJ2-1
TGTGCCAGCAGCCCGATGAGGGACAGCTCAACCGGGGAGCAGTTCTTC
CASSPMRDSSTGEQFF
>TRBD1|.|TRBV27|TRBJ2-7
TGTGCCAGCAGTCTCGACAGGGGTGACTCCTACGAGCAGTACTTC
CASSLDRGDSYEQYF
>TRBD2|few|TRBV10-3|TRBJ2-3
TGTGCCATGTGGGGGGGGAGCACAGATACGCAGTATTTT
CAMWGGSTDTQYF
>.|.|TRBV20-1|TRBJ2-1
TGCAGTGCTAGCCCCCCGGGCCTAGGCGCCAATGAGCAGTTCTTC
CSASPPGLGANEQFF
>TRBD2|.|TRBV9|TRBJ2-5
TGTGCCAGCAGCGTTAGCGGGGGCCCCGAAGAGACCCAGTACTTC
CASSVSGGPEETQYF
>TRBD1|once|TRBV7-3|TRBJ1-2
TGTGCCAGCAGTTTGGGACAGGGGGATGGCTACATCTTC
CASSLGQGDGYIF
>.|.|TRBV12-3/TRBV12-4|TRBJ1-1
TGTGCCAGCAGGCCCCCAGGCGCGAACACTGAAGCTTTCTTT
CASRPPGANTEAFF
>TRBD1|.|TRBV2|TRBJ1-6
TGTGCCAGCAGTGGAGAGGGACAGATTTTTACCCTCCACTTT
CASSGEGQIFTLHF
>.|.|TRBV29-1|TRBJ1-1
TGCAGCGTTCCTCTGCGGGGCAGCGCTGAAGCTTTCTTT
CSVPLRGSAEAFF